Listed below are T cell receptor beta chains from one sample, sequenced in a study of blood T cell repertoires in COVID-19. Sequencing was performed with immunoSEQ multiplex PCR; in TCRdb, only in-frame clones are kept and a portion is missing. The sample lists 150,000 to 200,000 clones; about 77% were seen once. Source material: peripheral blood. These receptors all come from a woman of 80 years or more with active or convalescent COVID-19. Both conserved end residues are part of each CDR3. Fields, in order: V gene, CDR3 protein.

v_gene: TRBV4-2; CDR3aa: CASSQVAGAWNEQFF
v_gene: TRBV27; CDR3aa: CASRTGKLGNEQFF
v_gene: TRBV7-9; CDR3aa: CASSLTIQASGRSYEQYF
v_gene: TRBV3-1/TRBV3-2; CDR3aa: CASSQTGGIIYNEQFF
v_gene: TRBV5-1; CDR3aa: CASSPRTGRHYGYTF
v_gene: TRBV6-5; CDR3aa: CASSQGGDGYTF
v_gene: TRBV2; CDR3aa: CASSPLGAQYF
v_gene: TRBV5-4; CDR3aa: CASSLGTETTYSPLHF
v_gene: TRBV25-1; CDR3aa: CASSEYGGSYNEQFF
v_gene: TRBV18; CDR3aa: CASSPQGQNYGYTF
v_gene: TRBV15; CDR3aa: CATSRVGTTKETQYF
v_gene: TRBV25-1; CDR3aa: CASRGQSSYGYTF
v_gene: TRBV3-1/TRBV3-2; CDR3aa: CAAREGGSKELFF
v_gene: TRBV30; CDR3aa: CAWSGGGPPSYEQYF